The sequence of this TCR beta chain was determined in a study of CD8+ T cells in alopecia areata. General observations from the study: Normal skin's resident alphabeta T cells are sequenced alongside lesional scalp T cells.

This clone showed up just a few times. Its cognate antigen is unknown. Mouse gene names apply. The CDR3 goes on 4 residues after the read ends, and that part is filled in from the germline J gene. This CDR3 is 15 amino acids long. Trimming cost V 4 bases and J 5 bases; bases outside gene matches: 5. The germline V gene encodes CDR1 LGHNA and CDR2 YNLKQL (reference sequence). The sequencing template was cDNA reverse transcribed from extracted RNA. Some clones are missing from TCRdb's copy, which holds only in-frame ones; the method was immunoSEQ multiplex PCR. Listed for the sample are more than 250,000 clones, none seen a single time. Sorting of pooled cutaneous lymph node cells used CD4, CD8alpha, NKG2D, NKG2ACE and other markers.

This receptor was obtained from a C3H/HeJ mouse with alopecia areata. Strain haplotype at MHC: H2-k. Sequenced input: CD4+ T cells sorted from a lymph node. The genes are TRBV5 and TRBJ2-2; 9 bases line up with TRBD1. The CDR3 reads CASSPNRGRTGQLYF. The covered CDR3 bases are TGTGCCAGCAGCCCCAACAGGGGGCGAACCGGG.